Below are 2 T cell receptor beta chains sequenced from a single sample in a study of identical twins. TCRdb called the 5' RACE reads again in MiXCR, with one record for every CDR3 protein. The data contain 500,000 to 600,000 distinct CDR3 sequences, approximately 22% of them singletons. These same data were also listed under a study on T cells expressing NK-cell markers.

Sequenced input: CD4+ T cells sorted from blood. These receptors were collected from a young woman in good health.

As DNA, the CDR3 is TGTGCCACCAGCGGCGGGGACCAACTTTTCGAGCAGTTCTTC. This gives the protein CATSGGDQLFEQFF. The chain has TRBV24-1 and TRBJ2-1; weak D call: TRBD2 (6 bases). In germline, CDR1 is KGHDR, CDR2 SFDVKD. The CDR3 runs to 14 residues. Trimming took off 7 bases at V and 10 bases at J, with 19 bases between the two ends.

The rearrangement joins TRBV14 to TRBJ2-1; D not certain. There are 12 residues in the CDR3. CDR1 is SGHDN and CDR2 is FVKESK in the germline V gene. V lost 4 bases and J lost 11, with 12 bases in between. The CDR3 here is CASSRAREKQFF. CDR3 in DNA: TGTGCCAGCAGCCGAGCCCGCGAAAAGCAGTTCTTC. Complete variable domain (other parts from reference TRBV14 and TRBJ2-1): EAGVTQFPSHSVIEKGQTVTLRCDPISGHDNLYWYRRVMGKEIKFLLHFVKESKQDESGMPNNRFLAERTGGTYSTLKVQPAELEDSGVYFCASSRAREKQFFGPGTRLTVL.